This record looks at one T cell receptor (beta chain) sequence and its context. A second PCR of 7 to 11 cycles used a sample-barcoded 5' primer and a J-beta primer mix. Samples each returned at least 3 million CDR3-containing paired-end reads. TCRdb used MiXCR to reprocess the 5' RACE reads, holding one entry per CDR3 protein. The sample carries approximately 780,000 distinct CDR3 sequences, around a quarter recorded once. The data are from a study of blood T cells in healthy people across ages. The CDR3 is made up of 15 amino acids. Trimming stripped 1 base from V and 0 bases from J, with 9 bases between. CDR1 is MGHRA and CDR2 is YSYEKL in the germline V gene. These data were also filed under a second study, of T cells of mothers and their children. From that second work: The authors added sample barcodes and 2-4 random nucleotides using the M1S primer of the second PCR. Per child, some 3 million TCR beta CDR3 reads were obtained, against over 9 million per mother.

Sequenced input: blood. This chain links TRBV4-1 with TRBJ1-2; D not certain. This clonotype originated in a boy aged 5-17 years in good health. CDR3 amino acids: CASSQVSATNYGYTF. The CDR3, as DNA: TGCGCCAGCAGCCAAGTCTCCGCTACTAACTATGGCTACACCTTC.